This TCR beta chain is drawn from a study of OX40 agonist ivuxolimab in advanced cancers. Study overall: Patients were given ivuxolimab, an antibody that agonizes OX40 (CD134). Prior anti-PD-1, anti-PD-L1 or anti-CTLA-4 therapy was allowed; 35% to 40% had some.

Profiled with immunoSEQ multiplex PCR; TCRdb holds only in-frame clones, not every one. The data hold around 80,000 clones, with roughly 86% observed a single time. The J segment lost 6 bases and the V segment lost 3 bases, leaving 12 bases of the junction unmatched. The CDR3 is 16 amino acids. Looked up from germline, CDR1 is MNHNS and CDR2 is SASEGT. This clone was observed once. What it binds is not known. General study results and limits: Circulating CD4+ and CD8+ T cells showed clonal expansion by week 6 at 0.1 to 3.0 mg/kg.

The receptor comes from an adult with an advanced solid tumor such as melanoma, head and neck, liver or kidney cancer. The sample was CD4+ or CD8+ T cells sorted from blood, taken in a trial of the OX40 agonist ivuxolimab. The chain uses TRBV6-1 and TRBJ2-3; 7 bases match TRBD1. CDR3 sequence: CASSDQPRTGADTQYF. For the CDR3, the DNA is TGTGCCAGCAGTGACCAACCCAGGACAGGCGCGGATACGCAGTATTTT.